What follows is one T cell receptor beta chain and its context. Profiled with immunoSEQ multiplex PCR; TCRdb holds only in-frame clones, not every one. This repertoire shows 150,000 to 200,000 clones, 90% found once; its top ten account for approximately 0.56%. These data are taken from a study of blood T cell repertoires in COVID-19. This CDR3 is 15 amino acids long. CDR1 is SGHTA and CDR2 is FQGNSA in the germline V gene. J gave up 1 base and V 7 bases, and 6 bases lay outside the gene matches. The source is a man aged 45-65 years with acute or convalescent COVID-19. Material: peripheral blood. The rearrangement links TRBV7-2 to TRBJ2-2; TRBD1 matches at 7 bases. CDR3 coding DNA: TGTGCCAGCACCCAAGGGGGCCGGAACACCGGGGAGCTGTTTTTT. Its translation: CASTQGGRNTGELFF.